These T cell receptor beta chains were read from a single sample in a study of control samples from healthy donors and cancer patients. TCRdb's copy holds only in-frame clones and misses some; the assay was immunoSEQ multiplex PCR. The sample holds about 130,000 clones, roughly 92% seen once. Specimen: blood. These receptors all come from a man between 18 and 29 years old in good health. CDR3s include the opening cysteine and the closing phenylalanine or tryptophan. A D gene is named only where the DNA matches it firmly. Clone size is stated in some rows and not others, as once, few, many or a class when expanded.

D gene,clone size,V gene,J gene,CDR3 protein,CDR3 DNA
TRBD1,-,TRBV9,TRBJ1-2,CASSPQGANYGYTF,TGTGCCAGCAGCCCTCAGGGGGCTAACTATGGCTACACCTTC
TRBD2,-,TRBV18,TRBJ2-7,CASSRLAGGLGEQYF,TGTGCCAGCTCCCGACTAGCGGGGGGGCTAGGGGAGCAGTACTTC
-,-,TRBV2,TRBJ1-3,CASSDRAGGNTIYF,TGTGCCAGCAGTGACCGGGCGGGGGGAAACACCATATATTTT
-,-,TRBV7-2,TRBJ1-2,CASSAGQNYGYTF,TGTGCCAGCAGCGCCGGACAGAACTATGGCTACACCTTC
-,-,TRBV14,TRBJ1-5,CASPHPDTDGNQPQHF,TGTGCCAGCCCACACCCTGATACGGATGGAAATCAGCCCCAGCATTTT
-,-,TRBV6-5,TRBJ1-3,CASRRDPGNTIYF,TGTGCCAGCAGGAGGGACCCTGGAAACACCATATATTTT
TRBD2,-,TRBV29-1,TRBJ2-7,CSVEEGTNDEQYF,TGCAGCGTTGAAGAGGGGACTAATGACGAGCAGTATTTC
TRBD2,-,TRBV5-6,TRBJ2-1,CASSSGGKPYNEQFF,TGTGCCAGCAGCAGCGGGGGGAAACCCTACAATGAGCAGTTCTTC
-,-,TRBV6-6,TRBJ1-5,CASVREGSNQPQHF,TGTGCCAGCGTCAGGGAGGGAAGCAATCAGCCCCAGCATTTT
-,-,TRBV13,TRBJ2-7,CASSSISYEQYF,TGTGCCAGCAGCTCAATATCCTACGAGCAGTACTTC
TRBD2,-,TRBV11-1,TRBJ2-7,CASSLAGTSDFFYEQYF,TGTGCCAGCAGCTTAGCCGGGACTAGCGACTTCTTCTACGAGCAGTACTTC
-,-,TRBV9,TRBJ1-1,CASNLGAGMNTEAFF,TGTGCCAGCAACCTTGGGGCGGGCATGAACACTGAAGCTTTCTTT
TRBD1,-,TRBV18,TRBJ2-1,CASSPGQGYNEQFF,TGTGCCAGCTCACCGGGACAGGGATACAATGAGCAGTTCTTC
-,-,TRBV15,TRBJ1-5,CVLLPYGRKYSNQPQHF,TGTGTCCTTTTGCCATACGGACGGAAATATAGCAATCAGCCCCAGCATTTT
-,-,TRBV2,TRBJ1-5,CASTAGSFLQPQHF,TGTGCCAGCACCGCGGGAAGCTTCCTGCAGCCCCAGCATTTT
TRBD1,-,TRBV30,TRBJ2-7,CAWSMTGDAYF,TGTGCCTGGAGTATGACAGGGGATGCGTACTTC
TRBD1,-,TRBV2,TRBJ1-2,CASSERLGQNYGYTF,TGTGCCAGCAGTGAAAGACTGGGACAGAACTATGGCTACACCTTC
TRBD2,-,TRBV5-1,TRBJ2-1,CASSSRAGRRFSYNEQFF,TGCGCCAGCAGCTCAAGAGCGGGGCGCCGATTCTCCTACAATGAGCAGTTCTTC
-,once,TRBV6-7,TRBJ1-3,CASTINLQAREGFTVSGNTIYF,TGTGCCAGCACCATAAATTTACAGGCCAGGGAGGGCTTTACAGTTTCTGGAAACACCATATATTTT
TRBD1,-,TRBV6-4,TRBJ1-2,CASSEDRIIANYIGTF,TGTGCCAGCAGTGAGGACAGGATAATAGCGAACTATATTGGCACCTTC
TRBD1,-,TRBV7-2,TRBJ2-7,CASSRPRGREQYF,TGTGCCAGCAGCCGTCCCAGGGGGCGGGAGCAGTACTTC
TRBD1,once,TRBV6-5,TRBJ1-5,CASSWTGGINQPQHF,TGTGCCAGCAGCTGGACAGGGGGAATCAATCAGCCCCAGCATTTT
TRBD1,-,TRBV7-9,TRBJ1-2,CASSSTGGGYGYTF,TGTGCCAGCAGCTCGACAGGGGGCGGCTATGGCTACACCTTC
TRBD1,few,TRBV6-4,TRBJ1-6,CASSVDRDSPLHF,TGTGCCAGCAGTGTGGACAGGGATTCACCCCTCCACTTT
TRBD1,-,TRBV7-9,TRBJ1-5,CASSALGTGENQPQHF,TGTGCCAGCAGCGCCCTAGGGACAGGGGAAAATCAGCCCCAGCATTTT
TRBD1,once,TRBV11-2,TRBJ2-7,CASSRNQGQGGAYEQYF,TGTGCCAGCAGCCGTAATCAGGGACAGGGGGGCGCCTACGAGCAGTACTTC
-,-,TRBV5-1,TRBJ1-6,CASSLDGGNSPLHF,TGCGCCAGCAGCTTGGACGGGGGGAATTCACCCCTCCACTTT
-,-,TRBV11-3,TRBJ2-1,CASSSRHYNEQFF,TGTGCCAGCAGCTCCAGACACTACAATGAGCAGTTCTTC
TRBD2,-,TRBV6-4,TRBJ2-1,CASRVTSGAYNEQFF,TGTGCCAGCAGAGTAACTAGCGGGGCCTACAATGAGCAGTTCTTC
-,-,TRBV7-9,TRBJ2-7,CASSLAAITYEQYF,TGTGCCAGCAGCTTAGCAGCTATTACCTACGAGCAGTACTTC
TRBD1,-,TRBV29-1,TRBJ2-7,CSVTGARTRYEQYF,TGCAGCGTTACAGGGGCCCGAACCCGCTACGAGCAGTACTTC
TRBD1,-,TRBV3-1/TRBV3-2,TRBJ2-2,CASSPTGATTGELFF,TGTGCCAGCAGCCCGACAGGGGCGACCACCGGGGAGCTGTTTTTT
-,-,TRBV29-1,TRBJ1-2,CSVKRYGTVLYGYTF,TGCAGCGTTAAAAGATACGGGACGGTCCTATATGGCTACACCTTC
-,-,TRBV4-2,TRBJ1-5,CASSPSDQEDQPQHF,TGTGCCAGCAGCCCATCGGACCAAGAAGATCAGCCCCAGCATTTT
-,-,TRBV19,TRBJ1-1,CASSILGNTEAFF,TGTGCCAGTAGTATTTTAGGGAACACTGAAGCTTTCTTT
-,-,TRBV10-1,TRBJ2-5,CASSESTRDRTRGQYF,TGCGCCAGCAGTGAGTCGACTCGCGACAGGACGAGGGGCCAGTACTTC
-,-,TRBV4-1,TRBJ1-2,CASNPAGNYYGYTF,TGCGCCAGCAACCCCGCGGGTAACTACTATGGCTACACCTTC
-,-,TRBV4-1,TRBJ2-3,CASSPTSTDTQYF,TGCGCCAGCAGCCCCACTAGCACAGATACGCAGTATTTT
TRBD2,few,TRBV5-5,TRBJ2-3,CASSVGRLADTDTQYF,TGTGCCAGCAGCGTGGGTAGGCTAGCGGATACAGATACGCAGTATTTT
-,once,TRBV7-2,TRBJ2-1,CASSTGGFYNEQFF,TGTGCCAGCAGTACGGGGGGCTTTTACAATGAGCAGTTCTTC
-,-,TRBV6-1,TRBJ1-6,CASSEGGSPFHF,TGTGCCAGCAGTGAAGGGGGTTCACCCTTCCACTTT
-,-,TRBV29-1,TRBJ2-3,CSVASLGTQYF,TGCAGCGTCGCCAGCCTTGGTACGCAGTATTTT
-,-,TRBV7-2,TRBJ2-5,CASSLGPRQGGQETQYF,TGTGCCAGCAGCTTAGGCCCAAGGCAGGGGGGTCAAGAGACCCAGTACTTC
TRBD2,once,TRBV2,TRBJ2-1,CASSAGGIGNEQFF,TGTGCCAGTTCAGCGGGGGGAATTGGGAATGAGCAGTTCTTC
-,-,TRBV7-3,TRBJ1-2,CASSPGQGHYGYTF,TGTGCCAGCAGCCCCGGGCAGGGGCATTATGGCTACACCTTC
-,-,TRBV30,TRBJ1-6,CAWIGSGSPPLHF,TGTGCCTGGATTGGGTCGGGGTCGCCACCCCTCCACTTT
TRBD1,once,TRBV7-9,TRBJ1-1,CASSSPGQGGRVAEAFF,TGTGCCAGCAGCTCACCGGGACAGGGAGGTAGGGTCGCTGAAGCTTTCTTT
-,-,TRBV7-3,TRBJ2-3,CASSLTATLRGDTQYF,TGTGCCAGCAGCTTAACAGCCACCCTTCGGGGGGATACGCAGTATTTT
-,-,TRBV19,TRBJ2-5,CASSIRWDFGSETQYF,TGTGCCAGTAGTATCCGTTGGGATTTTGGAAGTGAGACCCAGTACTTC